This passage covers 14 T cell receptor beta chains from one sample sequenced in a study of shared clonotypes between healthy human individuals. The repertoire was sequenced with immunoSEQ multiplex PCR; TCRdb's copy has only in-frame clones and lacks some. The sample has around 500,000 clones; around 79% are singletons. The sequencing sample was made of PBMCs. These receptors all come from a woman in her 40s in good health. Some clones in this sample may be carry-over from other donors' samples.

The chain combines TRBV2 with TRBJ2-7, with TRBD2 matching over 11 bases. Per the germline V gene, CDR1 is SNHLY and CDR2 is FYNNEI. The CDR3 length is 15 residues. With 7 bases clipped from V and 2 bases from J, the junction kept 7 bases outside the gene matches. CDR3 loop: CASKTGTSGPYEQYF. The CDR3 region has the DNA TGTGCCAGCAAAACCGGGACTAGCGGACCCTACGAGCAGTACTTC.

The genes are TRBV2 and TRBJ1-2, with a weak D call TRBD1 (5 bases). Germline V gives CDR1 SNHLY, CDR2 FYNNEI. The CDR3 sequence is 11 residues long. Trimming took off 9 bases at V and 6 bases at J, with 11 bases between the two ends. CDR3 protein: CARGSQDGYTF. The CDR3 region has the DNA TGTGCCAGGGGATCACAGGATGGCTACACCTTC. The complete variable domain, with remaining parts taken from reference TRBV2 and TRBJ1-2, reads EPEVTQTPSHQVTQMGQEVILRCVPISNHLYFYWYRQILGQKVEFLVSFYNNEISEKSEIFDDQFSVERPDGSNFTLKIRSTKLEDSAMYFCARGSQDGYTFGSGTRLTVV.

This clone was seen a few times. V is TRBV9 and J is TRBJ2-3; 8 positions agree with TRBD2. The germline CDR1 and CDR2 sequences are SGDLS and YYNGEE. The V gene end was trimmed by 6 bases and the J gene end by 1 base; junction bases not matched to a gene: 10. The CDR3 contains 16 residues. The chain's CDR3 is CASTPPGLEGTDTQYF. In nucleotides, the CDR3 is TGTGCCAGCACGCCGCCGGGACTAGAGGGCACAGATACGCAGTATTTT.

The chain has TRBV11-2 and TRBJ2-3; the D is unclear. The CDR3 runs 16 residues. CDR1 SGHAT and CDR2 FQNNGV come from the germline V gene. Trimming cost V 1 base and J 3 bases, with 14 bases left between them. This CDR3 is CASSLVVDGITDTQYF. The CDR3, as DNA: TGTGCCAGCAGCTTAGTAGTTGACGGCATAACAGATACGCAGTATTTT.

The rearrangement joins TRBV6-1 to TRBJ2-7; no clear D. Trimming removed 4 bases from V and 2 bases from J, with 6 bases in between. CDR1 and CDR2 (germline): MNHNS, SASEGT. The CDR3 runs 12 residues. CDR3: CASSVTAYEQYF. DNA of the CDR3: TGTGCCAGCAGTGTAACAGCCTACGAGCAGTACTTC.

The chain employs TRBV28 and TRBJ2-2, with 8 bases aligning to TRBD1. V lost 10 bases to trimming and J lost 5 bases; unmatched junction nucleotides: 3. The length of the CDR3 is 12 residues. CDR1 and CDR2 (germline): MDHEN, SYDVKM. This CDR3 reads CATHRGTGELFF. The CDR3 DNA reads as TGTGCCACCCACAGGGGGACCGGGGAGCTGTTTTTT.

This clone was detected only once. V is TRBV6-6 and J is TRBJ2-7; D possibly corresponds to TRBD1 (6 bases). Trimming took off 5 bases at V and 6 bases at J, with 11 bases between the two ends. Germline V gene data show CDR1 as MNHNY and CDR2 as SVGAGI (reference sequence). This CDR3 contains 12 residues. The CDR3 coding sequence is TGTGCCAGCAGTATAACAGGGATCGAGCAGTACTTC. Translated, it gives CASSITGIEQYF.

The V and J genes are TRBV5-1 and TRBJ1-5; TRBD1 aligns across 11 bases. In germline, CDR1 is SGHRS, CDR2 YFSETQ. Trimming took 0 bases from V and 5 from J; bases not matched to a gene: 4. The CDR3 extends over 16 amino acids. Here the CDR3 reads CASSLGTGGSDQPQHF. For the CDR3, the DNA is TGCGCCAGCAGCTTGGGGACAGGGGGCTCGGATCAGCCCCAGCATTTT.

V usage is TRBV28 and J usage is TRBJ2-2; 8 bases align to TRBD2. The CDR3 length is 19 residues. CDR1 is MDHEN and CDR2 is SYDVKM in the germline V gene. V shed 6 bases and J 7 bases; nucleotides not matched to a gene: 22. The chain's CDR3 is CASSPPGREAVRWGGELFF. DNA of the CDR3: TGTGCCAGCAGCCCCCCTGGGCGGGAGGCCGTTCGGTGGGGCGGGGAGCTGTTTTTT.

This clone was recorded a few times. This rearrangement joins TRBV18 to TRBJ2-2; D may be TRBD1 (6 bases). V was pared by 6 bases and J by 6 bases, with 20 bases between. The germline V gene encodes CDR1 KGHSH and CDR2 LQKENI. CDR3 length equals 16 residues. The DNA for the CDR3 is TGTGCCAGCTCGCCCAACAGGGTGGGGACGTCCGGGGAGCTGTTTTTT. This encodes CASSPNRVGTSGELFF.

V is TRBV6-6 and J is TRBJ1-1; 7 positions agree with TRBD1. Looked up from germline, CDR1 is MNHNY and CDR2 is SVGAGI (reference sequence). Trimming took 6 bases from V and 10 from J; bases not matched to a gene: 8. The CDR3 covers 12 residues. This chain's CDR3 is CASRDDREVAFF. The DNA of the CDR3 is TGTGCCAGCAGGGATGACAGGGAGGTAGCTTTCTTT.

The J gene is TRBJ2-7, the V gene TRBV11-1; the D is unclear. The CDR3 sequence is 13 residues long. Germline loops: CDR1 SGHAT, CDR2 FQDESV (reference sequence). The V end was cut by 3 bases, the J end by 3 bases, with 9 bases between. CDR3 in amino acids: CASSFDVGYEQYF. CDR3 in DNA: TGTGCCAGCAGCTTTGACGTCGGCTACGAGCAGTACTTC.

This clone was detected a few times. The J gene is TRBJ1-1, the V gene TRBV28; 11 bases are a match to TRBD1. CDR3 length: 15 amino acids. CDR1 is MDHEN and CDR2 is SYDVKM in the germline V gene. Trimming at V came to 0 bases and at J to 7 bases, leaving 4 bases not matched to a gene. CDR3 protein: CASSLWDRGRGEAFF. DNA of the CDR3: TGTGCCAGCAGTTTATGGGACAGGGGGCGTGGTGAAGCTTTCTTT.

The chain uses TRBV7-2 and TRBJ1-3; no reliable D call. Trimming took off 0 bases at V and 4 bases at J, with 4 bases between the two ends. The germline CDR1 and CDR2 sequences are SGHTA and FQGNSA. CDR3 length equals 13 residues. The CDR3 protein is CASSLASGNTIYF. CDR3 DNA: TGTGCCAGCAGCTTAGCGTCGGGAAACACCATATATTTT.